The entry that follows covers one TCR beta chain sequence. The table lists this clonotype with many counts. Its antigen target is currently unknown. No base quality information exists; no much larger clone differs at one position. The time point label of this sample denotes: newly diagnosed GD, antithyroid drugs for less than 3 months. For both TCR sequencing and RNA sequencing, RNA was extracted from PBMCs using TRIzol. The diagnosis of Graves' disease followed American Thyroid Association guidelines. Patients were recruited from an endocrinology department in Xi'an, China. Each patient gave approximately 10 milliliters of peripheral blood, collected in an EDTA anticoagulant tube. PBMCs were isolated by Ficoll Paque Plus density gradient separation without further T cell sorting. An Agilent 2100 Bioanalyzer and agarose gel were used to check RNA quality, while a NanoDrop 2000 measured RNA concentration.

The record originates from a study of regulatory T cells in long-lasting Graves disease (dated by TCRdb to 2020 to 2022). General notes on the study: Newly diagnosed Graves' disease patients had taken antithyroid drugs for less than 3 months. TCR sequencing covered some 13 persistent and roughly 20 newly diagnosed Graves' disease patients, about 35 samples in total. The study was registered as a clinical trial and conducted in China. Persistent Graves' disease patients were compared with newly diagnosed Graves' disease patients by peripheral blood TCR sequencing and RNA sequencing.

The CDR3 runs 17 residues from the cysteine to the phenylalanine. CDR3 DNA is the only sequence kept; it has 51 bases, read in frame from the first base. V is pruned by 3 bases and J by 7 bases, leaving 12 bases of the junction without a gene match. Via the germline V gene, CDR1 is MDHEN and CDR2 SYDVKM. Points the paper makes about the study in general: Persistent Graves' disease patients showed lower TCR Shannon entropy and fewer highly expanded clones than newly diagnosed patients, suggesting clonal expansion. The small sample size was acknowledged by the authors as a limitation that may reduce accuracy. Persistent patients shared more public clonotypes among themselves (around 3,000) than newly diagnosed patients did (over 950). Sequencing and analysis were limited to the TCR beta chain. Preferential use of TRBV28, TRBJ1-2 and TRBJ2-5 was observed in persistent disease, whereas TRBV20-1 and TRBJ2-1 were favored in newly diagnosed disease. The study examined only peripheral blood because the primary lesion, thyroid tissue, could not be accessed.

Library preparation was by multiplex PCR. The instrument was an Illumina HiSeq 4000. TCR beta libraries were built with iRepertoire HTBI primers and Arm-PCR amplification of CDR3 regions. Gel purification was performed on PCR products prior to sequencing. As for the original processing: Gene usage analysis of CDR3 amino acid clonotypes relied on the approximately 60 TRBV and around 13 TRBJ segments identified across samples. COPE and FqMerger were used to merge the filtered high-quality paired reads into contigs. BLAST was used to align contigs to the IMGT TRBV, TRBD and TRBJ reference genes, and CDR3 was defined following IMGT. Any clonotype with a frequency above 0.1% was classified as a highly expanded clone. Shannon entropy was used to measure repertoire diversity, and the Gini coefficient was used to measure V-J evenness. Clonotypes shared by more than one individual were considered public. TCRdb trimmed public reads at Q25 via fastp, called clones via MiXCR and kept in-frame beta chains. One record per CDR3 amino acid sequence lists the most common genes and DNA. These V and J calls are TCRdb output, not the study's own analysis. Across this sample there are about 460,000 distinct CDR3 sequences, with 11% to 15% seen only once. The ten most abundant clones make up 17% of the sample.

These data were also filed under a second study, of T cells in Graves' hyperthyroidism and ophthalmopathy. Reported in the second study: Stable Graves' hyperthyroidism was defined as no progression to ophthalmopathy during 18 months of follow-up. Hyperthyroidism patients were newly diagnosed, had a disease duration of under 2 months, and were aged 18 to 65 years. Patients with uncontrolled infections, other autoimmune diseases, pregnancy or lactation were excluded. Clinical symptoms, serum thyroxine and TRAb, thyroid ultrasound, and orbital computed tomography formed the basis for the diagnoses. The TCR CDR3 was subjected to a first round of RT-PCR using the HTBI primer set and the Qiagen OneStep RT-PCR kit. Most expanded thyroid clonotypes (frequency above 0.001) were also found in blood, which suggests that blood repertoires may mirror thyroid immune responses. In cross-validation, a model built on a 13 V-J signature told ophthalmopathy apart from stable hyperthyroidism with approximately 90% sensitivity and around 84% specificity, and in testing the same model reached 80%/75%. During validation, the model predicted progression to ophthalmopathy a median of around six months ahead of onset, with around 70% sensitivity and 72.22% specificity. A discovery cohort of about 96 patients, approximately 44 with Graves' ophthalmopathy and about 58 with stable Graves' hyperthyroidism, was used to find distinguishing TCR V-J signatures. An independent validation cohort of fewer than 20 hyperthyroidism patients and some 15 patients who later progressed to ophthalmopathy tested prospective prediction of ophthalmopathy. The 85 to 100 discovery patients were divided at random into training and test sets in a 7:3 ratio. In several Graves' hyperthyroidism patients, the study also compared T-cell repertoires from thyroid tissue with T-cell repertoires from blood. Following sampling, methimazole starting at 30 mg daily was given to hyperthyroidism patients, and high-dose intravenous methylprednisolone was given to ophthalmopathy patients. Libraries were constructed in a second round of multiplex PCR, after which size selection and purification were performed. Sequencing of the libraries was done on an Illumina HiSeq2000 using paired-end 100 bp reads. SOAPnuke was used to process the raw data, removing reads that contained adapters or uncalled bases, had a mean Phred below 15, or lacked an exact match to the constant primer or identifier. COPE v1.2.5 was used to merge high-quality paired reads, and clonotypes were defined as unique nucleotide sequences. MiTCR v1.1 was used to align clonotypes to the IMGT TRBV, TRBD and TRBJ reference segments. The analysis was restricted to V-J combinations with a frequency above 0.0001, which together covered 99.2% of the repertoires. The TCS score was defined as F50 (clonal expansion) divided by E x V (chaos), with BLOSUM62-based TCRdist calculated between CDR3 peptides within each V-J. Welch's t-statistics and random forest reduced just over 500 V-J features to 10 to 15, which were used in a naive Bayes classifier (R e1071). No statistical method was used to fix the sample size in advance, and group allocation was not hidden from the investigators. The paper describes TCR Vbeta CDR3 sequencing of some 130 peripheral blood samples, made up of around 41 ophthalmopathy patients, roughly 75 hyperthyroidism patients and 17 progressor patients.

This chain joins TRBV28 to TRBJ2-1, with 10 junctional bases fitting TRBD2. The clonotype was recovered from a woman aged 50 to 65 with Graves disease. Donor details come from another sample of the same person, matched by shared clones. The specimen was peripheral blood mononuclear cells (PBMCs), collected at new diagnosis, from a patient treated with antithyroid drugs. Read as DNA, the sequence is TGTGCCAGCAGTTTCGTCGTGGCTAGCGGGAGTAGGAATGAGCAGTTCTTC. Translated, it gives CASSFVVASGSRNEQFF.